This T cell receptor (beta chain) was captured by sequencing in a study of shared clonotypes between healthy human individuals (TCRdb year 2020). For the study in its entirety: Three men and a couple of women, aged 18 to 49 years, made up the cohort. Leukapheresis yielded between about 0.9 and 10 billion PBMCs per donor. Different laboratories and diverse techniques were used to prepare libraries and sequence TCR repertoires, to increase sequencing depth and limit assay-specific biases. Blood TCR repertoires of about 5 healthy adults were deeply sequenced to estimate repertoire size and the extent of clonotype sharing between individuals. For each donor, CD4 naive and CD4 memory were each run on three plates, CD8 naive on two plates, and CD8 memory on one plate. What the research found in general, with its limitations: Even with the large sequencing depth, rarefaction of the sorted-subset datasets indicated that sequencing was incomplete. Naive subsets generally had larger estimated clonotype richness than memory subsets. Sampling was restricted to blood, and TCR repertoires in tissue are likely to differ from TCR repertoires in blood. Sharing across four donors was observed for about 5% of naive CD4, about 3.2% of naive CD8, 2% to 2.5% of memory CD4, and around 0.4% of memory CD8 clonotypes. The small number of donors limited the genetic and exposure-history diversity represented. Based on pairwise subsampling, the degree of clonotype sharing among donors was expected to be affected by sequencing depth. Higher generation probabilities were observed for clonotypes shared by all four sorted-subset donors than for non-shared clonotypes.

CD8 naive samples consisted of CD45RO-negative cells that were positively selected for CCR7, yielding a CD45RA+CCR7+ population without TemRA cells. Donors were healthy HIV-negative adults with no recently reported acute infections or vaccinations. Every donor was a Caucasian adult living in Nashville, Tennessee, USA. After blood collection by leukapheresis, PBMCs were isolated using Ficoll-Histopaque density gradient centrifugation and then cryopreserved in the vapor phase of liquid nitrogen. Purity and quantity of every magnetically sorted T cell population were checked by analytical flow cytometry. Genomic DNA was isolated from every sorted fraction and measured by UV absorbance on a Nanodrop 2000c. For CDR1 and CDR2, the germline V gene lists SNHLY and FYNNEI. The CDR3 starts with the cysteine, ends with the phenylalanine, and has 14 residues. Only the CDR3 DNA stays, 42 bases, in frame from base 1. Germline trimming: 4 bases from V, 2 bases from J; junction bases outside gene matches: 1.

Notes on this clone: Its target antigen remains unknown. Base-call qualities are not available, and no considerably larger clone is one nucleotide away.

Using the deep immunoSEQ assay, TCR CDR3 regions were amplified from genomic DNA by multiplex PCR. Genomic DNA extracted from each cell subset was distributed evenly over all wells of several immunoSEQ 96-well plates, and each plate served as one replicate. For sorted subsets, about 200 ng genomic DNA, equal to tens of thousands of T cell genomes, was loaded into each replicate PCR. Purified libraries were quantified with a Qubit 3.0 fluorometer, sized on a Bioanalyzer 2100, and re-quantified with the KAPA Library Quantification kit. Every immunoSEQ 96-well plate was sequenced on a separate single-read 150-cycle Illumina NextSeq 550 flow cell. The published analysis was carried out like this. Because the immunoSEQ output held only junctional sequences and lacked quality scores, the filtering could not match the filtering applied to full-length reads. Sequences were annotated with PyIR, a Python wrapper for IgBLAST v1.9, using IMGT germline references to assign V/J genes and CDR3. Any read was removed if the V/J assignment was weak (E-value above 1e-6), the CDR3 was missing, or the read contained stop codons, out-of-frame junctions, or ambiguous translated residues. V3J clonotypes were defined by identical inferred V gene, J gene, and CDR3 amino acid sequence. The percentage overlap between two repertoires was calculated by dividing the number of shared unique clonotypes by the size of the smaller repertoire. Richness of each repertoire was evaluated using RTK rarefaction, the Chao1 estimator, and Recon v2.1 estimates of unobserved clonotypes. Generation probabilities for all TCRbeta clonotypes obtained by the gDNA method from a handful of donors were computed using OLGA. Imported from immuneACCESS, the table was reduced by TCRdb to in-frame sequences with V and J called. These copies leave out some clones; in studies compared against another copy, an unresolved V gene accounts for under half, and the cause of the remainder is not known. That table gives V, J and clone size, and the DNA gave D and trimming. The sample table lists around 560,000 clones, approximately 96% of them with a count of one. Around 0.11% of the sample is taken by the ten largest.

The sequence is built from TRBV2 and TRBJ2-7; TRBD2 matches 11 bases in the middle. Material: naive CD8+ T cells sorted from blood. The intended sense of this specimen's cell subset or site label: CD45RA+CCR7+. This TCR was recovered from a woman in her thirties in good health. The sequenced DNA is TGTGCCAGCAGTGTGGGACTAGCGGCCTACGAGCAGTACTTC. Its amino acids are CASSVGLAAYEQYF. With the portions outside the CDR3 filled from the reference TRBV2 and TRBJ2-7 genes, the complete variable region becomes EPEVTQTPSHQVTQMGQEVILRCVPISNHLYFYWYRQILGQKVEFLVSFYNNEISEKSEIFDDQFSVERPDGSNFTLKIRSTKLEDSAMYFCASSVGLAAYEQYFGPGTRLTVT.